The 14 T cell receptor beta chains presented below share a single source sample, sequenced in a study of blood T cells in healthy people across ages. With a J-beta primer mix and a sample-barcoded 5' primer, a second PCR ran about 7 to 12 cycles. TCRdb reprocessed the 5' RACE reads via MiXCR and lists one record per CDR3 protein. The sample holds some 1.7 million distinct CDR3 sequences, about 28% seen once. The sequenced sample was blood. Receptors were obtained from a woman aged 30 to 39 in good health.

V gene TRBV6-1 combines with J gene TRBJ1-1; D uncertain. The CDR3 has 11 amino acids. The germline V gene encodes CDR1 MNHNS and CDR2 SASEGT. The V and J ends lost 10 bases and 3 bases respectively, with 9 bases between them. CDR3 coding DNA: TGTGCCACCGAGAGCTACACTGAAGCTTTCTTT. It yields the protein CATESYTEAFF.

Only a few counts were recorded for this clonotype. The chain joins TRBV28 to TRBJ2-4, with TRBD2 matching 9 bases. Germline V gene sequence: CDR1 MDHEN, CDR2 SYDVKM. The CDR3 contains 15 residues. J lost 2 bases, V lost 8 bases, and 7 bases had no gene match. In DNA, the CDR3 is TGTGCCAGCGGAGCGGGGGGTTCTTCCAAAAACATTCAGTACTTC. Amino acid sequence: CASGAGGSSKNIQYF.

Written as DNA, the CDR3 is TGTGCCAGCAGCTTAGGTATTAGCGGGAGGCTCTACGAGCAGTACTTC. This translates into CASSLGISGRLYEQYF. This chain joins TRBV7-2 and TRBJ2-7; 10 bases fit TRBD2. V trimming: 1 base; J trimming: 3 bases; junction bases outside the gene matches: 6. The CDR3 length is 16 residues. Germline CDR1 is SGHTA and CDR2 is FQGNSA. Full variable domain (outside the CDR3, taken from reference TRBV7-2 and TRBJ2-7): GAGVSQSPSNKVTEKGKDVELRCDPISGHTALYWYRQSLGQGLEFLIYFQGNSAPDKSGLPSDRFSAERTGGSVSTLTIQRTQQEDSAVYLCASSLGISGRLYEQYFGPGTRLTVT.

The chain links TRBV12-5 to TRBJ1-2; D unresolved. CDR3 length: 16 amino acids. The germline V gene encodes CDR1 LGHNT and CDR2 FRNRAP. V lost 1 base to trimming and J lost 0 bases, with 12 bases between them. CDR3 loop: CASGLESGVPNYGYTF. The CDR3 region has the DNA TGTGCTAGTGGTTTGGAATCAGGAGTTCCTAACTATGGCTACACCTTC.

This clonotype was seen repeatedly, ten times or more. The genes are TRBV20-1 and TRBJ1-2; 7 positions match TRBD1. The germline CDR1 and CDR2 sequences are DFQATT and SNEGSKA (reference sequence). The CDR3 loop spans 14 amino acids. The ends lost 3 bases at V and 9 bases at J; junction bases unmatched: 13. The CDR3 DNA reads as TGCAGTGCTAGGGACTCCGGGACAGCATATTGCTACACCTTC. Encoded protein: CSARDSGTAYCYTF.

As regards this clonotype: A read error is possible here, since a much larger clone lies one base away. The CDR3 ends on some other residue instead of the conserved phenylalanine or tryptophan, so this is likely a read error. The CDR3 DNA reads TGCGCCAGCAGCTTGATAAGCGGGGGTAGGGATGAGCAGTTCCTC. Translated, it gives CASSLISGGRDEQFL. The chain links TRBV5-1 to TRBJ2-1, with 8 bases identical to TRBD2. Losses at the gene ends were 1 base for V and 8 bases for J; bases not matched to a gene: 8. CDR1 and CDR2 from the germline V gene are SGHRS and YFSETQ. This CDR3 contains 15 residues.

This clonotype was detected only a few times. The V gene is TRBV2, the J gene TRBJ2-7; 8 positions agree with TRBD1. J lost 6 bases, V lost 7 bases, and 5 bases had no gene match. CDR3 length: 12 amino acids. CDR1 is SNHLY, CDR2 FYNNEI, per germline. CDR3 amino acids: CASTSGGLEQYF. In nucleotides, the CDR3 is TGTGCCAGCACGTCAGGGGGCCTCGAGCAGTACTTC.

V and J are TRBV12-3 or TRBV12-4 and TRBJ1-4; D is uncertain. The CDR3 length is 14 residues. V lost 3 bases to trimming and J lost 2 bases, with 7 bases between them. CDR3 amino acids: CASSFFGTNEKLFF. DNA of the CDR3: TGTGCCAGCAGTTTTTTTGGGACTAATGAAAAACTGTTTTTT.

This clonotype was observed at least ten times. The gene calls are TRBV7-3 and TRBJ2-5; D may be TRBD2 (5 bases). V was shortened by 1 base and J by 2 bases, with 11 bases between the two germline ends. The germline V gene has CDR1 SGHTA and CDR2 FQGTGA. The CDR3 spans 15 residues. As DNA, the CDR3 is TGTGCCAGCAGCTTAAATAGCGATATACAAGAGACCCAGTACTTC. This encodes CASSLNSDIQETQYF. The full variable domain, in which reference TRBV7-3 and TRBJ2-5 provide the parts outside the CDR3, is GAGVSQTPSNKVTEKGKYVELRCDPISGHTALYWYRQSLGQGPEFLIYFQGTGAADDSGLPNDRFFAVRPEGSVSTLKIQRTERGDSAVYLCASSLNSDIQETQYFGPGTRLLVL.

This clonotype was counted between two and nine times. The V gene is TRBV12-3 or TRBV12-4, the J gene TRBJ1-2, with D possibly TRBD1 on 6 matching bases. This CDR3 region has 17 residues. V was cut by 5 bases and J by 5 bases, with 24 bases left in between. The CDR3 region has the DNA TGTGCCAGCAGTCCACTACGGCAAGGCAGGGGCTTTTATGGCTACACCTTC. Encoded protein: CASSPLRQGRGFYGYTF.

This clonotype was recorded many times. The chain carries TRBV29-1 and TRBJ2-5; D remains ambiguous. The ends were cut back, 7 bases at V and 1 base at J, with 16 bases in the middle. The CDR3 runs to 14 residues. Germline V gene data show CDR1 as SQVTM and CDR2 as ANQGSEA. CDR3 bases: TGCAGCGCCCTCCCCCCCAGCTCCCAAGAGACCCAGTACTTC. Protein sequence: CSALPPSSQETQYF.

This clonotype was observed at least ten times. The V gene is TRBV5-1, the J gene TRBJ2-7; the match to TRBD2 covers 12 bases. V trimming: 6 bases; J trimming: 5 bases; junction bases outside the gene matches: 9. This CDR3 is built from 15 residues. Germline CDR1 SGHRS, CDR2 YFSETQ. The CDR3 protein is CASTSLTSGSNEQYF. The DNA of the CDR3 is TGCGCCAGCACCTCTTTGACTAGCGGGAGCAACGAGCAGTACTTC. Combining the CDR3 with reference TRBV5-1 and TRBJ2-7 gives the whole variable domain KAGVTQTPRYLIKTRGQQVTLSCSPISGHRSVSWYQQTPGQGLQFLFEYFSETQRNKGNFPGRFSGRQFSNSRSEMNVSTLELGDSALYLCASTSLTSGSNEQYFGPGTRLTVT.

The sample holds many counts of this clonotype. The rearrangement links TRBV5-1 to TRBJ2-5; 7 bases are a match to TRBD1. The CDR3 runs to 14 residues. Germline V lookup: CDR1 SGHRS, CDR2 YFSETQ. Trimming cost V 0 bases and J 4 bases; bases outside gene matches: 3. The CDR3: CASSLDRGRETQYF. The CDR3 nucleotides read TGCGCCAGCAGCTTGGACAGGGGAAGAGAGACCCAGTACTTC.

The chain combines TRBV20-1 with TRBJ2-7; no reliable D call. CDR3 size: 14 residues. V lost 6 bases and J lost 0, with 15 bases in between. Germline V gene lookup returns CDR1 DFQATT and CDR2 SNEGSKA (reference sequence). CDR3 sequence: CSAEAGGSSYEQYF. CDR3 DNA: TGCAGTGCCGAAGCTGGCGGCAGCTCCTACGAGCAGTACTTC.